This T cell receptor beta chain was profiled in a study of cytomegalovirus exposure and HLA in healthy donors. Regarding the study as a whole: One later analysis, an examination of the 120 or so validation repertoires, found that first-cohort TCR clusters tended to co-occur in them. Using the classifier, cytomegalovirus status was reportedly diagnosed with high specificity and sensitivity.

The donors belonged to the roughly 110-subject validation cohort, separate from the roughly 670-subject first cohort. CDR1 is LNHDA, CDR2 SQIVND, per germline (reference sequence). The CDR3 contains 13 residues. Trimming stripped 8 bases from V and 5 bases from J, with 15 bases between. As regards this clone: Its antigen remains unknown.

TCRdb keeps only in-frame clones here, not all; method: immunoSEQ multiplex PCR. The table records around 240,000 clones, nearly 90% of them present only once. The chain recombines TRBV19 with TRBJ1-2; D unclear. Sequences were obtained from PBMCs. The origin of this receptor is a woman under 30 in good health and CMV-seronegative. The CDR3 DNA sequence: TGTGCCAGTCGGTCGGGGTTTCGGTATGGCTACACCTTC. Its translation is CASRSGFRYGYTF.